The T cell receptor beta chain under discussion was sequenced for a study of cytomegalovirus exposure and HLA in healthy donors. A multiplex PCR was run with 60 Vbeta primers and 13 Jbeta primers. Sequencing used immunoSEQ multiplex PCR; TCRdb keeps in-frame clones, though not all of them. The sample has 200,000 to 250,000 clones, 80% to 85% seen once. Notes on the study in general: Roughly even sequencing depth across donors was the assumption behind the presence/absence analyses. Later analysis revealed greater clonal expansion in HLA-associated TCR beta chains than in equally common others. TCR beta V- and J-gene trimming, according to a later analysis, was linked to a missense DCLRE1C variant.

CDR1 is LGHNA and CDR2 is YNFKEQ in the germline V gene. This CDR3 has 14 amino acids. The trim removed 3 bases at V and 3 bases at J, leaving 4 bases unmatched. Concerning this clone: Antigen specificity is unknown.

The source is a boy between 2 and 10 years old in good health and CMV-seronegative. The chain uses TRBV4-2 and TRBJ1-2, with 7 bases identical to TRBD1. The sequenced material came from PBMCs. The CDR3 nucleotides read TGTGCCAGCAGCCAGGTAGGGGGCGACTATGGCTACACCTTC. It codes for CASSQVGGDYGYTF.